A selection of T cell receptor beta chains follows, all from one sample in a study of shared clonotypes between healthy human individuals. The assay was immunoSEQ multiplex PCR, and TCRdb's table has in-frame clones only and misses some. This sample has about 470,000 clones, with 75% to 85% found just once. The sample consisted of PBMCs. These receptor sequences come from a woman aged 40 to 50 in good health. Some clones in this sample may be carry-over from other donors' samples. The conserved cysteine and the conserved F or W are not part of the CDR3 here. The order of the fields is J gene, V gene, CDR3 protein.

>TRBJ2-3|TRBV7-9
ASSFVPDTQY
>TRBJ1-4|TRBV29-1
SVAPTGGFEKLF
>TRBJ1-4|TRBV11-2
ASSVDRTNEKLF
>TRBJ2-2|TRBV4-3
ASSQGIGNSGFSGELF
>TRBJ1-4|TRBV5-1
ASSPGGGWGEKLF
>TRBJ2-2|TRBV5-1
ASSFTGEGTGELF
>TRBJ2-1|TRBV10-3
AISESWEGSYNEQF
>TRBJ2-3|TRBV19
ASKGAGTSGRGDTQY
>TRBJ2-1|TRBV5-3
ARRVPGRPYNEQF
>TRBJ2-7|TRBV7-3
ASSCLGPGDYEQY
>TRBJ2-7|TRBV7-8
ASSLPGGGGPYEQY
>NA|TRBV7-9
ASSLGTSPYEQY
>TRBJ2-6|TRBV7-2
ASSAGGSGANVLT
>TRBJ1-5|TRBV28
ASSLRARGRGRGNQPQH
>TRBJ2-3|TRBV11-1
ASSSSRDTQY
>TRBJ2-3|TRBV28
ASSPGLAESTDTQY
>TRBJ1-1|TRBV10-3
RGGEAF
>TRBJ2-2|TRBV9
ASSVRDLNTGELF
>TRBJ2-2|TRBV7-9
ASSLVQGPAGELF
>TRBJ2-7|TRBV5-1
ASSWDGPYEQY
>TRBJ1-3|TRBV5-4
ASSFAGTGNTIY
>TRBJ1-4|TRBV27
ASSWTGQSNEKLF
>TRBJ2-7|TRBV7-2
ASSLDWNSYEQY